Listed here is a single T cell receptor beta chain. Its antigen is still unknown. CD8 T cells were positively selected from what remained after CD4 positive selection. The beta constant-region primer was an equimolar mix of two oligonucleotides covering TRBC1 and TRBC2. Ligated cDNA was amplified by four rounds of PCR with nested alpha and beta constant-region primers and SP2. Ligation attached a single-stranded oligonucleotide with a 12-nucleotide UMI and the SP2 primer to the cDNA 3' end. MiXCR was run by TCRdb on the UMI-ligation and nested PCR reads, yielding one entry per CDR3 protein. The sample records 95,000 to 110,000 distinct CDR3 sequences, approximately 15% being singletons. This sample was taken from a study of naive and memory T cell subsets. General observations from the study: Especially in CD8 cells, naive repertoires contained a few larger clonotypes, possibly CD45RA-re-expressing memory cells.

V shed 0 bases and J shed 2 bases, with 16 bases lying between them. CDR1 is LNHNV and CDR2 is YYDKDF in the germline V gene (reference sequence). The CDR3 has 18 residues. Material: naive CD8+ T cells from blood. J is TRBJ2-2 and V is TRBV15; D may be TRBD2 (5 bases). The source of this sequence is a human donor in good health. The CDR3 spells CATSRDHPSGYNTGELFF. CDR3 nucleotides: TGTGCCACCAGCAGAGATCACCCTTCGGGGTATAACACCGGGGAGCTGTTTTTT.